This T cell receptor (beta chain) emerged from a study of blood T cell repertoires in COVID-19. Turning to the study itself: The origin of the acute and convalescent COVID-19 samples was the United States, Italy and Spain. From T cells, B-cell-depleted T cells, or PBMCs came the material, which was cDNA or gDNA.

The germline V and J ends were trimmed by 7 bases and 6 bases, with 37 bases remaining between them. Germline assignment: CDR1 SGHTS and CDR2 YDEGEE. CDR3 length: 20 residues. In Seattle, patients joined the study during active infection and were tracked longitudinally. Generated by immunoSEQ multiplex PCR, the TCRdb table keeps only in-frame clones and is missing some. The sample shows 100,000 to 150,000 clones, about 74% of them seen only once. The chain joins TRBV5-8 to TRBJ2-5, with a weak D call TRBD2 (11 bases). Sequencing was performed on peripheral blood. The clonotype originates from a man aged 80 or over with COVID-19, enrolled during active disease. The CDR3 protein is CASPGAGRDRGLADGKTQYF. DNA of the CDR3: TGTGCCAGCCCCGGGGCGGGTCGGGACAGGGGACTAGCGGACGGGAAGACCCAGTACTTC.